The clone carrying this T cell receptor beta chain occurred once. Its antigen remains unidentified. Produced via immunoSEQ multiplex PCR; TCRdb's table is partial and in-frame only. The sample carries tens of thousands of clones, around 90% recorded once. The data derive from a study of a mutant IDH1 vaccine in newly diagnosed glioma. The overall study: Sex distribution of treated patients was about 62% male and about 38% female; mean age was roughly 37 years. Patients previously underwent radiotherapy, temozolomide, or both, and most underwent both.

Germline V CDR1 and CDR2: MNHEY, SVGAGI. V lost 0 bases and J lost 8; bases outside the gene matches: 12. The CDR3 has 16 residues. Indicated time point: baseline, week 1 (first vaccination visit). As to treatment: pre-vaccination baseline after standard-of-care therapy. Diagnosis in the donors showed new WHO grade 3 or 4 astrocytomas that were IDH1-mutant and ATRX-lost. Overall study findings and caveats: Alterations occurring in top peripheral T cell clonotypes seemed unrelated to pseudoprogression.

The sequenced sample was PBMCs, obtained from a glioma patient treated with radiotherapy, temozolomide or both. The sequence came from a man between 18 and 29 years old with glioma. The V and J genes are TRBV6-5 and TRBJ1-2; 7 nucleotides align to TRBD1. The CDR3 sequence: CASSYSLRGSPFGYTF. The DNA for the CDR3 is TGTGCCAGCAGTTACTCCCTCAGGGGGAGTCCTTTCGGCTACACCTTC.